The 14 T cell receptor beta chains listed next were all sequenced from one sample in a study of blood T cell repertoires in COVID-19. Sequencing used immunoSEQ multiplex PCR; TCRdb keeps in-frame clones, though not all of them. The sample has around 250,000 clones; under 85% are singletons. Sample: peripheral blood. These TCRs come from a man in his thirties or forties who had recovered from COVID-19.

Only a few counts were recorded for this clone. This chain connects TRBV2 to TRBJ1-3, with 9 positions matching TRBD1. Germline CDR1 is SNHLY and CDR2 is FYNNEI. Trimming cost V 4 bases and J 4 bases; bases outside gene matches: 2. This CDR3 comprises 14 residues. The CDR3 here is CASSGTGAGNTIYF. The DNA of the CDR3 is TGTGCCAGCAGTGGGACAGGGGCCGGAAACACCATATATTTT.

This chain connects TRBV7-9 to TRBJ2-1; D call uncertain. The CDR3 covers 11 residues. The germline gives CDR1 SEHNR, CDR2 FQNEAQ (reference sequence). Trimming pared 7 bases from V and 8 bases from J, leaving 9 bases between. In DNA, the CDR3 is TGTGCCAGCAACCTAGACCATGAGCAGTTCTTC. This translates into CASNLDHEQFF.

The V gene is TRBV18, the J gene TRBJ2-7; D remains unclear. Germline V lookup: CDR1 KGHSH, CDR2 LQKENI. V was pared by 3 bases and J by 5 bases, with 14 bases between. The CDR3 has 14 amino acids. CDR3 loop: CASSPSSRPDEQYV. CDR3 nucleotides: TGTGCCAGCTCACCTTCGAGCAGGCCGGACGAGCAGTACGTC.

V usage is TRBV7-6 and J usage is TRBJ1-1, with D hard to call. The CDR3 runs 13 residues. Trimming pared 5 bases from V and 1 base from J, leaving 8 bases between. CDR1 is SGHVS and CDR2 is FNYEAQ in the germline V gene. CDR3 region: CASSPSENTEAFF. For the CDR3, the DNA is TGTGCCAGCAGCCCGTCAGAGAACACTGAAGCTTTCTTT.

This chain uses TRBV4-1 with TRBJ2-7; D possibly corresponds to TRBD1 (6 bases). Germline V gives CDR1 MGHRA, CDR2 YSYEKL. With 0 bases removed from V and 3 bases from J, the gap between germline ends came to 12 bases. The CDR3 covers 15 residues. The CDR3 DNA is TGCGCCAGCAGCCAAGATCGAGGACAGAACTACGAGCAGTACTTC. Amino acid sequence: CASSQDRGQNYEQYF.

The chain couples TRBV7-9 to TRBJ1-2; maybe TRBD1 (6 bases). Germline V lookup: CDR1 SEHNR, CDR2 FQNEAQ (reference sequence). The V gene lost 1 base and the J gene lost 5 bases, with 11 bases spanning the gap. This CDR3 comprises 14 residues. CDR3 loop: CASSLGSGVYGYTF. The CDR3 DNA follows: TGTGCCAGCAGCTTAGGATCAGGGGTATATGGCTACACCTTC.

J is TRBJ1-6 and V is TRBV12-3 or TRBV12-4, with 7 bases that match TRBD1. The CDR3 is 13 amino acids. The trim removed 6 bases at V and 10 bases at J, leaving 6 bases unmatched. CDR3: CASRRTGNSPLHF. For the CDR3, the DNA is TGTGCCAGCAGACGGACAGGAAACTCACCCCTCCACTTT.

This clone was detected many times. V and J are TRBV23-1 and TRBJ1-5, with 11 positions matching TRBD1. TRBV23-1 is flagged as an ORF with uncertain function. Trimming cost V 0 bases and J 7 bases; bases outside gene matches: 14. The CDR3 spans 19 residues. The CDR3 DNA reads TGCGCCAGCAGTCAATCGGCTAAAAGCGGGACAGGGGGAATCCAGCCCCAGCATTTT. It yields the protein CASSQSAKSGTGGIQPQHF.

The chain uses TRBV4-1 and TRBJ2-5; 14 bases are a match to TRBD2. The CDR3 is 19 amino acids. V dropped 3 bases and J dropped 4; count of bases not matched to a gene: 13. Germline CDR1 MGHRA, CDR2 YSYEKL. As DNA, the CDR3 is TGCGCCAGCAGCCACCCTGGACTAGCGGGGGGCCCCGGGAGAGAGACCCAGTACTTC. As protein: CASSHPGLAGGPGRETQYF.

DNA of the CDR3: TGTGCCAGCAGTCATGGGGACAGGGGCTACAATGAGCAGTTCTTC. This translates into CASSHGDRGYNEQFF. The J gene is TRBJ2-1, the V gene TRBV6-1; 10 bases align to TRBD1. V gave up 5 bases and J gave up 3 bases; unmatched junction bases: 4. The CDR3 loop spans 15 amino acids. The V gene's germline CDR1 is MNHNS and CDR2 SASEGT.

The chain employs TRBV19 and TRBJ2-3; D perhaps matches TRBD2 (5 bases). Trimming cost V 7 bases and J 1 base, with 12 bases left between them. Germline CDR1 reads LNHDA; CDR2 reads SQIVND (reference sequence). CDR3 length equals 14 residues. DNA of the CDR3: TGTGCCAGTACAGGACTGACTGGCACAGATACGCAGTATTTT. Translating gives CASTGLTGTDTQYF. Filled out from reference TRBV19 and TRBJ2-3, the complete variable domain reads DGGITQSPKYLFRKEGQNVTLSCEQNLNHDAMYWYRQDPGQGLRLIYYSQIVNDFQKGDIAEGYSVSREKKESFPLTVTSAQKNPTAFYLCASTGLTGTDTQYFGPGTRLTVL.

The genes are TRBV29-1 and TRBJ1-1, with 7 bases that match TRBD1. Germline values: CDR1 SQVTM, CDR2 ANQGSEA. The CDR3 totals 13 residues. V lost 4 bases, J lost 0 bases, and 2 bases stayed unmatched. The CDR3: CSVVRGLNTEAFF. The CDR3 coding sequence is TGCAGCGTTGTAAGGGGGCTGAACACTGAAGCTTTCTTT.

The DNA for the CDR3 is TGCGCCAGCAGTGAGTCGGGCCGGGACTTAAACACGAATGAGCAGTTCTTC. This gives the protein CASSESGRDLNTNEQFF. This chain joins TRBV10-2 and TRBJ2-1; D may be TRBD2 (6 bases). The CDR3 runs 17 residues. Trimming shortened V by 0 bases and J by 7 bases, and 19 bases separated the two germline ends. CDR1 is WSHSY and CDR2 is SAAADI in the germline V gene.

Only a few counts were recorded for this clone. The V gene is TRBV28, the J gene TRBJ1-2; 7 bases align to TRBD1. The CDR3 has 14 amino acids. Per the germline V gene, CDR1 is MDHEN and CDR2 is SYDVKM. V was pared by 3 bases and J by 5 bases, with 6 bases of the junction left unmatched. The CDR3 here is CASSLAGGGYGYTF. CDR3 DNA sequence: TGTGCCAGCAGTTTGGCAGGGGGAGGTTATGGCTACACCTTC.